This TCR beta chain is from a study of spatial heterogeneity in lung cancer. Study background: Matched bulk RNA-seq yielded a T cell transcriptional module score. Counts of TCR transcripts in tumor regions correlated strongly with that score. On average, each unique TCR and UMI combination appeared more than ten times in raw reads. Study-wide results and limits: Tumor mutation count correlated with how many alpha and beta TCRs expanded intratumorally.

This clonotype was detected ten times or more. Its cognate antigen is unknown. TCRdb reprocessed the 5' RACE reads with MiXCR, giving one entry per CDR3 protein. The sample holds about 100,000 distinct CDR3 sequences; approximately 4% are singletons and the top ten take less than 25%. This CDR3 is 12 amino acids long. Germline V gene sequence: CDR1 SEHNR, CDR2 FQNEAQ (reference sequence). With 2 bases removed from V and 8 bases from J, the gap between germline ends came to 7 bases. Time point specified: sample taken at primary tumor resection. Around 68 TRACERx patients with early, untreated non-small cell lung cancer donated samples. Frozen PBMC, nontumor lung or tumor provided whole RNA, which was sequenced unsorted.

The chain joins TRBV7-9 to TRBJ2-1, with D uncertain. The receptor was isolated from a male donor with early-stage non-small cell lung cancer. The sample consisted of lung tumor tissue, taken at surgery. The CDR3 nucleotides read TGTGCCAGCAGCTTATCAGTAGATGAGCAGTTCTTC. Its protein is CASSLSVDEQFF.